A few counts support the clone carrying this T cell receptor beta chain. The antigen is not known. The J segment lost 0 bases and the V segment lost 4 bases, leaving 8 bases of the junction unmatched. The CDR3 sequence is 15 residues long. Germline CDR1 SQVTM, CDR2 ANQGSEA. These data are taken from a study of a mutant IDH1 vaccine in newly diagnosed glioma. Here immunoSEQ multiplex PCR was the method, and the copy in TCRdb shows in-frame clones only, minus some. The sample carries about 63,000 clones, about 86% recorded once. The time point is: baseline, week 1 (first vaccination visit). Documented treatment: pre-vaccination baseline after standard-of-care therapy. New IDH1-mutant, ATRX-lost WHO grade 3 or 4 astrocytomas occurred in donors. Overall study findings and caveats: Altogether, around 93% of patients exhibited vaccine-induced immune responses.

The receptor was isolated from a young woman with glioma. Some clones in this sample may be carry-over from other donors' samples. The genes are TRBV29-1 and TRBJ1-1, with 7 bases aligning to TRBD1. The sample was peripheral blood mononuclear cells (PBMCs), taken from a glioma patient treated with radiotherapy, temozolomide or both. The CDR3 DNA is TGCAGCGTTGGGCTGACAGGGACCATGAACACTGAAGCTTTCTTT. Its protein is CSVGLTGTMNTEAFF.